These T cell receptor beta chains were read from a single sample in a study of identical twins. TCRdb called the 5' RACE reads again in MiXCR, with one record for every CDR3 protein. The repertoire includes about 250,000 distinct CDR3 sequences, approximately 7.8% of them detected once, and around 5% sits in the top ten. These data also formed part of another study, on yellow fever vaccine responses in identical twins.

The source material was CD8+ T cells sorted from blood. Every receptor here comes from a woman aged 18 to 35 in good health. Each CDR3 is given with its conserved first and last residue. A D gene is named only where the DNA matches it firmly. A row's size may be missing; if present it is once, few, many or a size class.

D gene: NA
clone size: many
J gene: TRBJ2-1
V gene: TRBV6-1
CDR3 protein: CASSAGTHNEQFF
CDR3 DNA: TGTGCCAGCAGTGCTGGGACCCACAATGAGCAGTTCTTC

D gene: NA
clone size: NA
J gene: TRBJ2-5
V gene: TRBV11-2
CDR3 protein: CASSLAWAEQETQYF
CDR3 DNA: TGTGCCAGCAGCTTAGCGTGGGCAGAACAAGAGACCCAGTACTTC

D gene: NA
clone size: NA
J gene: TRBJ2-1
V gene: TRBV2
CDR3 protein: CASGSYPVGSSYNEQFF
CDR3 DNA: TGTGCCAGCGGCTCTTACCCCGTAGGGAGCTCCTACAATGAGCAGTTCTTC

D gene: TRBD2
clone size: NA
J gene: TRBJ2-5
V gene: TRBV6-2/TRBV6-3
CDR3 protein: CASSTTSGSSKTQYF
CDR3 DNA: TGTGCCAGCAGCACTACTAGCGGGAGTTCGAAGACCCAGTACTTC

D gene: NA
clone size: NA
J gene: TRBJ1-3
V gene: TRBV7-9
CDR3 protein: CASSKRGKVSGNTIYF
CDR3 DNA: TGTGCCAGCAGCAAAAGGGGGAAGGTCTCTGGAAACACCATATATTTT

D gene: NA
clone size: few
J gene: TRBJ2-3
V gene: TRBV2
CDR3 protein: CASFRTSTDTQYF
CDR3 DNA: TGTGCCAGCTTCCGGACTAGCACAGATACGCAGTATTTT

D gene: TRBD2
clone size: few
J gene: TRBJ2-5
V gene: TRBV4-1
CDR3 protein: CASSQAPPPSGGQETQYF
CDR3 DNA: TGCGCCAGCAGCCAAGCACCACCTCCTAGCGGGGGACAAGAGACCCAGTACTTC

D gene: TRBD1
clone size: many
J gene: TRBJ1-6
V gene: TRBV12-3/TRBV12-4
CDR3 protein: CASSLGTGGANNSPLHF
CDR3 DNA: TGTGCCAGCAGTCTCGGGACAGGGGGCGCGAATAATTCACCCCTCCACTTT

D gene: NA
clone size: NA
J gene: TRBJ1-1
V gene: TRBV12-5
CDR3 protein: CASGLSYGTENAKNTEAFF
CDR3 DNA: TGTGCTAGTGGTTTGTCCTACGGGACGGAAAATGCTAAGAACACTGAAGCTTTCTTT

D gene: NA
clone size: NA
J gene: TRBJ2-3
V gene: TRBV7-9
CDR3 protein: CASSPPLALGTDTQYF
CDR3 DNA: TGTGCCAGCAGCCCACCCCTAGCTCTGGGCACAGATACGCAGTATTTT

D gene: TRBD1
clone size: NA
J gene: TRBJ2-7
V gene: TRBV9
CDR3 protein: CASSVGTGVGYEQYF
CDR3 DNA: TGTGCCAGCAGCGTAGGGACAGGGGTCGGGTACGAGCAGTACTTC

D gene: TRBD2
clone size: NA
J gene: TRBJ2-1
V gene: TRBV24-1
CDR3 protein: CATSDRTSGGSSYNEQFF
CDR3 DNA: TGTGCCACCAGTGATCGGACTAGCGGGGGGTCCTCCTACAATGAGCAGTTCTTC

D gene: NA
clone size: few
J gene: TRBJ2-1
V gene: TRBV7-9
CDR3 protein: CASAWRQYNEQFF
CDR3 DNA: TGTGCCAGCGCCTGGAGACAGTACAATGAGCAGTTCTTC

D gene: NA
clone size: many
J gene: TRBJ2-3
V gene: TRBV29-1
CDR3 protein: CSVVSGASTDTQYF
CDR3 DNA: TGCAGCGTTGTTTCGGGGGCGAGCACAGATACGCAGTATTTT

D gene: NA
clone size: many
J gene: TRBJ1-1
V gene: TRBV20-1
CDR3 protein: CSAENYRVKQSMNTEAFF
CDR3 DNA: TGCAGTGCTGAAAACTACCGGGTCAAACAATCCATGAACACTGAAGCTTTCTTT

D gene: TRBD2
clone size: few
J gene: TRBJ2-1
V gene: TRBV4-1
CDR3 protein: CASSQVFLAGVEVEQFF
CDR3 DNA: TGCGCCAGCAGCCAAGTCTTTCTAGCGGGAGTCGAGGTTGAGCAGTTCTTC

D gene: NA
clone size: many
J gene: TRBJ2-1
V gene: TRBV7-9
CDR3 protein: CASSLTNTGNEQFF
CDR3 DNA: TGTGCCAGCAGCTTAACGAACACAGGGAATGAGCAGTTCTTC

D gene: TRBD2
clone size: many
J gene: TRBJ2-1
V gene: TRBV28
CDR3 protein: CASSFGLESGRALAYNEQFF
CDR3 DNA: TGTGCCAGCAGTTTTGGGCTTGAGAGCGGGAGGGCCCTAGCCTACAATGAGCAGTTCTTC

D gene: NA
clone size: many
J gene: TRBJ2-5
V gene: TRBV12-3/TRBV12-4
CDR3 protein: CASSLEIQETQYF
CDR3 DNA: TGTGCCAGCAGTTTGGAGATACAAGAGACCCAGTACTTC